The rows below give T cell receptor beta chains drawn from one sample of a study of read filtering for tumor transcriptome and immune sequencing. TCRdb redid the calling of the reads with MiXCR, one entry per CDR3 protein. The profile shows about 62,000 distinct CDR3 sequences, roughly 19% of them singletons. The sample was a population of CD138-negative cells sorted from bone marrow. The receptors originated from a donor aged 40 or older with multiple myeloma. Each CDR3 is given with its conserved first and last residue. Clone sizes are given selectively: once, few, many, or a class where the clone is expanded.

v_gene,abundance,CDR3aa
TRBV14,NA,CASSSRRTSGSRETQYF
TRBV5-1,many,CASSLEGQGYEQYF
TRBV20-1,many,CSAGLDRDQETQYF
TRBV2,many,CASSEGYPRNEQFF
TRBV6-2/TRBV6-3,many,CASSYVGRDEQYF
TRBV5-1,medium-sized,CASRPGHYTDNEQFF
TRBV27,many,CASRSTGFGQGGNTGELFF
TRBV3-1,many,CASSQGRTGEQYF
TRBV20-1,many,CSAHEDAFRLQETQYF
TRBV15,many,CATSRAWGSNQPQHF
TRBV20-1,many,CSASNDGGARVF
TRBV9,many,CASSPGQGDYEQYF
TRBV20-1,many,CSARVLANYNEQFF
TRBV30,many,CAWSRPNTGELFF
TRBV5-1,many,CASSLFGDEQFF
TRBV15,few,CATSRVRGSSYEQYF
TRBV19,many,CASRQGSSYNEQFF
TRBV7-9,many,CASSKRTTSGASTDTQYF
TRBV29-1,many,CSVEAPGTEAFF
TRBV10-2,many,CASSSGTGELFF
TRBV20-1,many,CSARLFDYHYTDTQYF
TRBV4-1,NA,CASSQGPGFSNYGYTF
TRBV23-1,NA,CASASRDSSYNEQFF
TRBV28,many,CASAQGSKQFF
TRBV12-3/TRBV12-4,many,CASSLGTSGSGAYNEQFF
TRBV20-1,many,CSARQGTNTGELFF
TRBV6-6,many,CASRFTSNSFYEQYF
TRBV6-1,many,CASSDGLYNEQFF
TRBV5-1,many,CASSFDRLMNTEAFF
TRBV20-1,many,CSASGGVAGYGVQFF
TRBV20-1,many,CSASGRSYNEQFF
TRBV2,many,CASSDRLAGYTDTQYF
TRBV5-1,many,CASSLLAAGANVLTF
TRBV30,few,CAWSVQQRGGRRYF
TRBV29-1,NA,CSARTGGANYGYTF
TRBV27,few,CASSPRGLAGFNEQFF
TRBV4-1,many,CASSPRTSGIHTDTQYF
TRBV29-1,many,CSVESGLNYGYTF
TRBV29-1,many,CSVRVDRGVYNEQFF
TRBV20-1,many,CSAREGLASSGQYF
TRBV7-2,few,CASSLGGGLQETQYF
TRBV28,many,CASSRWVGTSYEQYF
TRBV25-1,many,CASSEFGGSSGANVLTF
TRBV29-1,many,CSVVRTGGGDTQYF
TRBV7-9,few,CASSPPTGAVNTEAFF
TRBV28,many,CASSLTGEIQETQYF
TRBV7-3,NA,CASSLLPLDGGSYNEQFF
TRBV29-1,many,CSVTSGKSYNEQFF
TRBV5-1,many,CASSLEGGNDEQYF
TRBV2,many,CASSESIQETQYF
TRBV5-1,many,CASSLTRTGESAEAFF
TRBV20-1,many,CSAVAGGVTDTQYF
TRBV7-8,many,CVLGETQYF
TRBV28,many,CASSSLAGGLPEQYF
TRBV20-1,many,CSARGLAGDDTQYF
TRBV11-2,many,CASSLDVVNEQFF
TRBV9,NA,CASSPVSGPYF
TRBV12-3/TRBV12-4,many,CASSWRDTYTDTQYF
TRBV12-3/TRBV12-4,few,CASSPSSGGHETQYF